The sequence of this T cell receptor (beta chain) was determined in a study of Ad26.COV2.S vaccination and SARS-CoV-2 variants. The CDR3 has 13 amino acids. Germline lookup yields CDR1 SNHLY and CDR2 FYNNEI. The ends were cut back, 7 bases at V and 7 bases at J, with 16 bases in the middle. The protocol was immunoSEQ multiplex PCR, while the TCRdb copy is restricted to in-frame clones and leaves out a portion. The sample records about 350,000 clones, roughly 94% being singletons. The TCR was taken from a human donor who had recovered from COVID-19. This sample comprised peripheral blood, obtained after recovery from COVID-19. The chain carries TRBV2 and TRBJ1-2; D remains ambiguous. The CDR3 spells CASTPAPDGGYTF. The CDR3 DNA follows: TGTGCCAGCACCCCAGCCCCGGACGGTGGCTACACCTTC.